The rows below give T cell receptor beta chains drawn from one sample of a study of T-cell memory formation after mild COVID-19. Using its own MiXCR run on the 5' RACE reads, TCRdb lists one record per CDR3 protein. The sample lists roughly 200,000 distinct CDR3 sequences; around 20% were seen once. Sequencing was done on a sample of PBMCs or a T cell subset sorted from them (not recorded which). All receptors derive from an adult woman who had mild COVID-19 (a few samples of this study predate the infection). Cell type and time point are not known. Both conserved end residues are part of each CDR3. Fields, in order: D gene, V gene, J gene, CDR3 length, clone size, CDR3 DNA, CDR3 protein. D genes are given only for firm matches. Clone size, where shown, is once, few, many, or a class for clones that have expanded.

d_gene: TRBD2; v_gene: TRBV9; j_gene: TRBJ2-1; len: 16; abundance: NA; CDR3nt: TGTGCCAGCAGCCCATCTATGGGACTAGGCTACAATGAGCAGTTCTTC; CDR3aa: CASSPSMGLGYNEQFF
d_gene: TRBD2; v_gene: TRBV7-9; j_gene: TRBJ2-1; len: 13; abundance: few; CDR3nt: TGTGCCATGGGGACTAGTGGTTACAATGAGCAGTTCTTC; CDR3aa: CAMGTSGYNEQFF
d_gene: NA; v_gene: TRBV12-3/TRBV12-4; j_gene: TRBJ2-2; len: 13; abundance: NA; CDR3nt: TGTGCCAGCTCCGGGACGAACACCGGGGAGCTGTTTTTT; CDR3aa: CASSGTNTGELFF
d_gene: TRBD2; v_gene: TRBV5-1; j_gene: TRBJ2-1; len: 16; abundance: NA; CDR3nt: TGCGCCAGCAGCTTGGTTCTAGCGGGGGGTACCAATGAGCAGTTCTTC; CDR3aa: CASSLVLAGGTNEQFF
d_gene: NA; v_gene: TRBV29-1; j_gene: TRBJ1-4; len: 14; abundance: NA; CDR3nt: TGCAGCGTCCACCTGGCGGGTGTGAGTGAAAAACTGTTTTTT; CDR3aa: CSVHLAGVSEKLFF
d_gene: TRBD1; v_gene: TRBV6-6; j_gene: TRBJ1-1; len: 14; abundance: many; CDR3nt: TGTGCCAGCAGTGGACAGGGTGCGAACACTGAAGCTTTCTTT; CDR3aa: CASSGQGANTEAFF
d_gene: NA; v_gene: TRBV7-2; j_gene: TRBJ2-1; len: 12; abundance: few; CDR3nt: TGTGCCAGCAGCTCCACGAGCTATGAGCAGTTCTTC; CDR3aa: CASSSTSYEQFF
d_gene: NA; v_gene: TRBV12-3/TRBV12-4; j_gene: TRBJ2-1; len: 13; abundance: NA; CDR3nt: TGTGCCAGCAGTTTAGGCGGGGGCCATGAGCAGTTCTTC; CDR3aa: CASSLGGGHEQFF
d_gene: NA; v_gene: TRBV7-8; j_gene: TRBJ1-1; len: 14; abundance: few; CDR3nt: TGTGCCAGCAGCACCGCTACTTTCAGGCTCGCGGCTTTCTTT; CDR3aa: CASSTATFRLAAFF
d_gene: NA; v_gene: TRBV18; j_gene: TRBJ1-2; len: 11; abundance: NA; CDR3nt: TGTGCCAGCTCAGAACAAGCTGGCTACACCTTC; CDR3aa: CASSEQAGYTF
d_gene: NA; v_gene: TRBV10-3; j_gene: TRBJ2-1; len: 14; abundance: NA; CDR3nt: TGTGCCATCAGGACTAGTGGGAGTTACAATGAGCAGTTCTTC; CDR3aa: CAIRTSGSYNEQFF
d_gene: TRBD1; v_gene: TRBV3-1; j_gene: TRBJ1-3; len: 14; abundance: few; CDR3nt: TGTGCCAGCAGCCGAGGGGGCTTGGCAAACACCATATATTTT; CDR3aa: CASSRGGLANTIYF
d_gene: NA; v_gene: TRBV29-1; j_gene: TRBJ1-2; len: 13; abundance: few; CDR3nt: TGCAGCGTTGCAGGGTTAACTAACTATGGCTACACCTTC; CDR3aa: CSVAGLTNYGYTF